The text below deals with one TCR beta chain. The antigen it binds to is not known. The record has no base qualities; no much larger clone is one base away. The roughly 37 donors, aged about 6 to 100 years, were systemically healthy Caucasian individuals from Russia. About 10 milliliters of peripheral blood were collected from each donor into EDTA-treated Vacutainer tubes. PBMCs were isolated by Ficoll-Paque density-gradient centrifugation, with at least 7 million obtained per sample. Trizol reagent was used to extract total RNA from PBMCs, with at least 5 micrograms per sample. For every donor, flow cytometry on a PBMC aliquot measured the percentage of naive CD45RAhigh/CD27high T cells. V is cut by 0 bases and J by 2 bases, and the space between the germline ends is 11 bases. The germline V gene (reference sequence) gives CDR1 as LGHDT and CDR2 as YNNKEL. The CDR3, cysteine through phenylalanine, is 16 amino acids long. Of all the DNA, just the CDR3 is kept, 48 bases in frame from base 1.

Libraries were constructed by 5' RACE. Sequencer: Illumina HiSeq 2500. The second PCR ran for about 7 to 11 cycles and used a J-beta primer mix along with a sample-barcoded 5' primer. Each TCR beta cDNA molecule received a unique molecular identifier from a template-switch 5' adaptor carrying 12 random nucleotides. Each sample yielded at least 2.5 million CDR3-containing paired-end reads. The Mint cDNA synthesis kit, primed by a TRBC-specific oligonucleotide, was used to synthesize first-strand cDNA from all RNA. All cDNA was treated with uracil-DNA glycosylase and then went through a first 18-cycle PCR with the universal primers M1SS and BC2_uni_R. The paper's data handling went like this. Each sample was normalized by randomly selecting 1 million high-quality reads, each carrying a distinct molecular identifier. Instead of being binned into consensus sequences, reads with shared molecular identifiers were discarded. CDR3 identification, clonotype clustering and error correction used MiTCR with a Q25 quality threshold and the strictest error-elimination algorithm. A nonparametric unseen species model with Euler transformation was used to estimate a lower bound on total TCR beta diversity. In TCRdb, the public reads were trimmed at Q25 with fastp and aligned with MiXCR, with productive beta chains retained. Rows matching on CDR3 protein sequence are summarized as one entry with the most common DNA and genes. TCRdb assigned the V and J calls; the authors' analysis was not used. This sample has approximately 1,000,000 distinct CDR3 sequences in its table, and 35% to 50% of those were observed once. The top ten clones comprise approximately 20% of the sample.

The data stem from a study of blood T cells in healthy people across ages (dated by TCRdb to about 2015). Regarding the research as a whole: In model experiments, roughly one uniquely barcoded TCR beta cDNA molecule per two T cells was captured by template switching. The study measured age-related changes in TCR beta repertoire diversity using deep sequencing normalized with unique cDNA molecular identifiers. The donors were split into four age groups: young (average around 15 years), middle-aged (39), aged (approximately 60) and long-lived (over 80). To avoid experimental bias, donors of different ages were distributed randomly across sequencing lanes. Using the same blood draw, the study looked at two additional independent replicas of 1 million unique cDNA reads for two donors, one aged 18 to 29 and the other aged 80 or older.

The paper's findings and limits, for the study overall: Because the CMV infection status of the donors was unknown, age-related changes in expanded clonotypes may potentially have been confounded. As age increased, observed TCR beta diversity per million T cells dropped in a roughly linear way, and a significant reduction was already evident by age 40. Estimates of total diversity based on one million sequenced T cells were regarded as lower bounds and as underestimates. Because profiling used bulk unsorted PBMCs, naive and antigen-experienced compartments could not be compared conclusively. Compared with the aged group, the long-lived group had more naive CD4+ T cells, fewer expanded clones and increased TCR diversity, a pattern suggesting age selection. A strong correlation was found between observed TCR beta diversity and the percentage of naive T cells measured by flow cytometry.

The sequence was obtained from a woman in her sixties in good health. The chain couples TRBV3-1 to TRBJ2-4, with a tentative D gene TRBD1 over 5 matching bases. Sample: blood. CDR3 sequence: CASSQEGEDPKNIQYF. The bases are TGTGCCAGCAGCCAAGAAGGGGAAGACCCCAAAAACATTCAGTACTTC.